The T cell receptor (beta chain) under discussion was sequenced for a study of OX40 agonist ivuxolimab in advanced cancers. Remarks on this clone: Its antigen is not identified.

CDR1 is SEHNR, CDR2 FQNEAQ, per germline (reference sequence). V lost 0 bases and J 6 bases, leaving 5 bases between the germline ends. The CDR3 has 12 amino acids. The data were produced by immunoSEQ multiplex PCR, yet TCRdb's version contains in-frame clones alone and is incomplete. The sample has some 90,000 clones; about 90% are singletons. Whole-study results and caveats: Expanded clones were, on average, more numerous in CD8+ T cells than in CD4+.

This sequence joins TRBV7-9 and TRBJ2-5; D is uncertain. The clonotype was recovered from an adult with an advanced solid tumor such as melanoma, head and neck, liver or kidney cancer. Material: CD4+ or CD8+ T cells sorted from blood, obtained in a trial of the OX40 agonist ivuxolimab. DNA for the CDR3: TGTGCCAGCAGCTTAGCCCGACAGACCCAGTACTTC. Translation gives CASSLARQTQYF.